This is a list of T cell receptor beta chains from one sample in a study of shared clonotypes between healthy human individuals. TCRdb keeps only in-frame clones here, not all; method: immunoSEQ multiplex PCR. The sample carries 2,100,000 or so clones, almost 96% recorded once. The sequenced sample consisted of naive CD4+ T cells sorted from blood. Receptor source: a man aged 18 to 29 in good health. Each CDR3 is given with its conserved first and last residue. Fields, in order: D gene, CDR3 length, J gene, clone size, V gene, CDR3 DNA, CDR3 protein. D genes are given only for firm matches. Some rows have no size entry. The others give once, few or many, or a class for an expanded clone.

- 17 TRBJ1-4 - TRBV5-8 TGTGCCAGCAGCTTGGAGGGAACGGGGTATGCTAATGAAAAACTGTTTTTT CASSLEGTGYANEKLFF
- 16 TRBJ1-3 - TRBV2 TGTGCCAGCAGTTCTTCAGGGGTTATAGCTGGAAACACCATATATTTT CASSSSGVIAGNTIYF
- 11 TRBJ1-2 - TRBV28 TGTGCCACCGGAGTACACTATGGCTACACCTTC CATGVHYGYTF
- 14 TRBJ2-7 - TRBV19 TGTGCCAGTAACATCTGGCCAGGGGTTGGCGAGCAGTACTTC CASNIWPGVGEQYF
- 13 TRBJ2-1 - TRBV11-2 TGTGCCAGCAGCTTGAGTTCTGGGAGTGAGCAGTTCTTC CASSLSSGSEQFF
TRBD1 16 TRBJ2-1 - TRBV19 TGTGCCAGTAGTATAGATCGGACAGGGAACTACAATGAGCAGTTCTTC CASSIDRTGNYNEQFF
TRBD1 15 TRBJ2-2 - TRBV5-4 TGTGCCAGCAGCTTGGAAACAGGGGCCCTTGGGGAGCTGTTTTTT CASSLETGALGELFF
- 12 TRBJ2-7 once TRBV10-3 TGTGCCATCAGGGATAACTCCTACGAGCAGTACTTC CAIRDNSYEQYF
- 16 TRBJ1-3 - TRBV21-1 TGTGCCAGCAGCAAGGGGCAGGCCGTTTCTGGAAACACCATATATTTT CASSKGQAVSGNTIYF
TRBD1 16 TRBJ1-5 - TRBV18 TGTGCCAGCTCTCAACAGGGGACAGGGACCTATCAGCCCCAGCATTTT CASSQQGTGTYQPQHF
- 16 TRBJ2-7 - TRBV10-3 TGTGCCATCAGTGAGTCGGGTGGCAGCTCGATCTACGAGCAGTACTTC CAISESGGSSIYEQYF
TRBD1 14 TRBJ2-5 - TRBV25-1 TGTGCCAGCAGTGGTGACAGGGGGCAAGAGACCCAGTACTTC CASSGDRGQETQYF
- 12 TRBJ2-7 - TRBV14 TGTGCCAGCAGCCAAGACCTCTACGAGCAGTACTTC CASSQDLYEQYF
TRBD1 15 TRBJ1-6 - TRBV19 TGTGCCAGTAGAATCGGGACAGGGGATAATTCACCCCTCCACTTT CASRIGTGDNSPLHF
- 13 TRBJ1-6 - TRBV6-1 TGTGCCAGCAGTGAATTCGAAGGTTCACCCCTCCACTTT CASSEFEGSPLHF
TRBD1 14 TRBJ1-6 - TRBV5-1 TGCGCCAGCAGCCCAGGACAGGGGGATTCACCCCTCCACTTT CASSPGQGDSPLHF
- 15 TRBJ1-6 - TRBV6-5 TGTGCCAGCAGCCACGGGGGCACCTATAATTCACCCCTCCACTTT CASSHGGTYNSPLHF